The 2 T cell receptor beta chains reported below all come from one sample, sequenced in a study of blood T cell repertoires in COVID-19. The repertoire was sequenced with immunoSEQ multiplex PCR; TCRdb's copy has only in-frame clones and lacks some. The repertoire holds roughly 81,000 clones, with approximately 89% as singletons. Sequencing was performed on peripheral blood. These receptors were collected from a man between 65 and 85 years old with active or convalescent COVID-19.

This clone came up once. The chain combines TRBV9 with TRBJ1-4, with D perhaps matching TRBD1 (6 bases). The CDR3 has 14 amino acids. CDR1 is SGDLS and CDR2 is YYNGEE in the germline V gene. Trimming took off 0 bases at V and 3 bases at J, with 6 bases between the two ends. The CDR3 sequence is CASSVGTANEKLFF. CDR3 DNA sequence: TGTGCCAGCAGCGTAGGGACAGCTAATGAAAAACTGTTTTTT.

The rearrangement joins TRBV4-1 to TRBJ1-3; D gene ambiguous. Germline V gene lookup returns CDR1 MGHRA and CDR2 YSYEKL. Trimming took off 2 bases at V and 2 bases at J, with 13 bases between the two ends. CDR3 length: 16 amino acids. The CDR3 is CASSQRIQNAGNTIYF. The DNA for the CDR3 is TGCGCCAGCAGCCAAAGGATACAGAACGCTGGAAACACCATATATTTT.